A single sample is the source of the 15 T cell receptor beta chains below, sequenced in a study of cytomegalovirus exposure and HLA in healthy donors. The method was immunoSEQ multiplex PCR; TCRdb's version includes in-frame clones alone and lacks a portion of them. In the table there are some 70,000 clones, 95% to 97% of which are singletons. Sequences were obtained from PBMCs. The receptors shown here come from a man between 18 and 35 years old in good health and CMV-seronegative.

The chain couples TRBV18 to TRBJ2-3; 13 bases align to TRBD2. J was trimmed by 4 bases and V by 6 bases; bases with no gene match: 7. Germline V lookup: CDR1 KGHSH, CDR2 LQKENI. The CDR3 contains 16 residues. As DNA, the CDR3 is TGTGCCAGCTCTCCTGCCGGGACTAGCGGGGCAGATACGCAGTATTTT. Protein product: CASSPAGTSGADTQYF.

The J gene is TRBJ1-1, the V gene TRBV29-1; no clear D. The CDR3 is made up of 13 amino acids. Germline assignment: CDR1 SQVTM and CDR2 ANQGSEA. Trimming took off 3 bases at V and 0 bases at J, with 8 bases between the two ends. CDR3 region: CSVEITVNTEAFF. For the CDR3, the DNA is TGCAGCGTTGAGATTACAGTGAACACTGAAGCTTTCTTT.

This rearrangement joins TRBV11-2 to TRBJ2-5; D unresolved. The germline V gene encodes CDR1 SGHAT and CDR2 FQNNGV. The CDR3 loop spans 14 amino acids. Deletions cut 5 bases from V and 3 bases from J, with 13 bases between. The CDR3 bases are TGTGCCAGCAGCCAAAGAATAGGAGAAGAGACCCAGTACTTC. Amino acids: CASSQRIGEETQYF.

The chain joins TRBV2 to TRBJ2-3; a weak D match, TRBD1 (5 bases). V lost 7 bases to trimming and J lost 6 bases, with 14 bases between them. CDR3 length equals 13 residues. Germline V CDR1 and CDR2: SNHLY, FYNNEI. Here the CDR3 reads CASTLLTADTQYF. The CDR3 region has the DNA TGTGCCAGCACCCTTTTGACAGCCGATACGCAGTATTTT.

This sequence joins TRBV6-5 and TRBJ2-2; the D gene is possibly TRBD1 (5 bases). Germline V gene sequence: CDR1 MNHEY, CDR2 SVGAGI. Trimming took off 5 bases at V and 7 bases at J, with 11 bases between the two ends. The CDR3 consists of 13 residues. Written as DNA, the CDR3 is TGTGCCAGCAGTCAAGGGGTTCTCGGGGAGCTGTTTTTT. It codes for CASSQGVLGELFF.

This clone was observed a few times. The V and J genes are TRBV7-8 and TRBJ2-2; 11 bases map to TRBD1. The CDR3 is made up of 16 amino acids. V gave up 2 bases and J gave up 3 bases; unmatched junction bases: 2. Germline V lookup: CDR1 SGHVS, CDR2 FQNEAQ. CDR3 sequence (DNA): TGTGCCAGCAGCTTACGGACAGGGGGCTACACCGGGGAGCTGTTTTTT. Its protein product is CASSLRTGGYTGELFF.

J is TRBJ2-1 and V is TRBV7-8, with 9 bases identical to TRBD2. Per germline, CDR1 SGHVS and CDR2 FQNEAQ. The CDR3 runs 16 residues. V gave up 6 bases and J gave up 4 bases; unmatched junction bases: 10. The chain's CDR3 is CASSHKTSGEYNEQFF. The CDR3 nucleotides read TGTGCCAGCAGTCACAAGACTAGCGGAGAGTACAATGAGCAGTTCTTC.

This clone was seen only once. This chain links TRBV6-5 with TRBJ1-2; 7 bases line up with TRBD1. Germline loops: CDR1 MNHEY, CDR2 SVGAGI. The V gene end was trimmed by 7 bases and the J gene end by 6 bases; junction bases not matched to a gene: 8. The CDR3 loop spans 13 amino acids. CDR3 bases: TGTGCCAGCACCCAACAGGGGCTTAATGGCTACACCTTC. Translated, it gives CASTQQGLNGYTF.

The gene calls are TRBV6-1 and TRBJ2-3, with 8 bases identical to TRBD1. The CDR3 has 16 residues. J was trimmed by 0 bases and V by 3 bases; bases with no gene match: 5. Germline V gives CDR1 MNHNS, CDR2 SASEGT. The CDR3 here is CASSEPGQASTDTQYF. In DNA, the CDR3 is TGTGCCAGCAGTGAGCCGGGACAGGCTAGCACAGATACGCAGTATTTT.

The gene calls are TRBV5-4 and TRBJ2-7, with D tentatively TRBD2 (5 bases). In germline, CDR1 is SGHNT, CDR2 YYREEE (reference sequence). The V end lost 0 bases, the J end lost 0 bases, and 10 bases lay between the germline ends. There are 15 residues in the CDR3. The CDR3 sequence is CASSLALGGSYEQYF. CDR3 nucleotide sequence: TGTGCCAGCAGCTTGGCCCTCGGAGGCTCCTACGAGCAGTACTTC.

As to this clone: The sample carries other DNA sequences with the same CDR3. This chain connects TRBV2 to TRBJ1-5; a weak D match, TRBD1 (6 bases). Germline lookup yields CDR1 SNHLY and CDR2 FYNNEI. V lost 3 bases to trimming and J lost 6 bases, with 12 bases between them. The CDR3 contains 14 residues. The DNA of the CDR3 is TGTGCCAGCAGTGAGGGGGGCGGGGGTCAGCCCCAGCATTTT. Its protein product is CASSEGGGGQPQHF.

The CDR3 is CASSAVGQGVDEQYF. The CDR3 DNA follows: TGTGCCAGCAGCGCAGTGGGACAGGGTGTCGACGAGCAGTACTTC. The chain links TRBV9 to TRBJ2-7, with TRBD1 matching over 9 bases. The CDR3 contains 15 residues. Losses at the gene ends were 3 bases for V and 5 bases for J; bases not matched to a gene: 9. Per the germline V gene, CDR1 is SGDLS and CDR2 is YYNGEE. The whole variable domain, filled in from reference TRBV9 and TRBJ2-7, reads DSGVTQTPKHLITATGQRVTLRCSPRSGDLSVYWYQQSLDQGLQFLIQYYNGEERAKGNILERFSAQQFPDLHSELNLSSLELGDSALYFCASSAVGQGVDEQYFGPGTRLTVT.

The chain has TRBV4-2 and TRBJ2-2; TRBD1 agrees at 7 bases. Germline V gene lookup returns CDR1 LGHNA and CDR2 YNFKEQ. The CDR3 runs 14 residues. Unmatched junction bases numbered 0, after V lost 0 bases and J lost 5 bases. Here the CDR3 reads CASSQDRGTGELFF. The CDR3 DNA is TGTGCCAGCAGCCAAGACAGGGGGACCGGGGAGCTGTTTTTT.

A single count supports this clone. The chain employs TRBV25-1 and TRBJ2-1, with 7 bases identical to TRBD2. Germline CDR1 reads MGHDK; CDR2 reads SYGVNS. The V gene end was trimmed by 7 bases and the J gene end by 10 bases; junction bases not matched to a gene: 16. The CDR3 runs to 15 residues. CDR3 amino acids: CASNGLAAIRGEQFF. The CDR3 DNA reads TGTGCCAGCAATGGGCTAGCGGCCATTCGGGGAGAGCAGTTCTTC.

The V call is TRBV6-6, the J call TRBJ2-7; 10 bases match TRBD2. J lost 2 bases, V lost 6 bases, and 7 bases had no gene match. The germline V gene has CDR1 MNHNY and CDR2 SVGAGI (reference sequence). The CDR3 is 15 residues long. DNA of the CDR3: TGTGCCAGCAGCTCCAAAAGCGGGAGGGCCTACGAGCAGTACTTC. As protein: CASSSKSGRAYEQYF.